Here is one TCR beta chain with its context. Its antigen is currently unknown. Assay: immunoSEQ multiplex PCR; the TCRdb copy retains only in-frame clones and omits some. This table has 25,000 to 35,000 clones, over 85% appearing once. The data were obtained in a study of T cell clones after liver transplantation. About the research overall: Immunosuppression withdrawal was tried within 2 years after liver transplantation in this trial. Until 12-24 months post-transplant, subjects got standard immunosuppression and no induction.

This CDR3 contains 15 residues. Losses at the gene ends were 2 bases for V and 5 bases for J; bases not matched to a gene: 5. The germline V gene encodes CDR1 MNHEY and CDR2 SVGAGI. The study's findings and limits: Low donor cell numbers restricted donor-reactive repertoire measurement in two subjects. Compared with third party-reactive sequences, donor-reactive ones declined more, independent of withdrawal success.

The source material was CD8+ T cells from blood, sampled 12 months after liver transplant. This clonotype was obtained from a human patient who received a liver transplant. The graft donor may be the source of some T cells. The chain employs TRBV6-5 and TRBJ2-5; 10 bases line up with TRBD1. The CDR3 loop is CASSYGTGVWETQYF. The CDR3 coding sequence is TGTGCCAGCAGTTACGGGACAGGGGTATGGGAGACCCAGTACTTC.